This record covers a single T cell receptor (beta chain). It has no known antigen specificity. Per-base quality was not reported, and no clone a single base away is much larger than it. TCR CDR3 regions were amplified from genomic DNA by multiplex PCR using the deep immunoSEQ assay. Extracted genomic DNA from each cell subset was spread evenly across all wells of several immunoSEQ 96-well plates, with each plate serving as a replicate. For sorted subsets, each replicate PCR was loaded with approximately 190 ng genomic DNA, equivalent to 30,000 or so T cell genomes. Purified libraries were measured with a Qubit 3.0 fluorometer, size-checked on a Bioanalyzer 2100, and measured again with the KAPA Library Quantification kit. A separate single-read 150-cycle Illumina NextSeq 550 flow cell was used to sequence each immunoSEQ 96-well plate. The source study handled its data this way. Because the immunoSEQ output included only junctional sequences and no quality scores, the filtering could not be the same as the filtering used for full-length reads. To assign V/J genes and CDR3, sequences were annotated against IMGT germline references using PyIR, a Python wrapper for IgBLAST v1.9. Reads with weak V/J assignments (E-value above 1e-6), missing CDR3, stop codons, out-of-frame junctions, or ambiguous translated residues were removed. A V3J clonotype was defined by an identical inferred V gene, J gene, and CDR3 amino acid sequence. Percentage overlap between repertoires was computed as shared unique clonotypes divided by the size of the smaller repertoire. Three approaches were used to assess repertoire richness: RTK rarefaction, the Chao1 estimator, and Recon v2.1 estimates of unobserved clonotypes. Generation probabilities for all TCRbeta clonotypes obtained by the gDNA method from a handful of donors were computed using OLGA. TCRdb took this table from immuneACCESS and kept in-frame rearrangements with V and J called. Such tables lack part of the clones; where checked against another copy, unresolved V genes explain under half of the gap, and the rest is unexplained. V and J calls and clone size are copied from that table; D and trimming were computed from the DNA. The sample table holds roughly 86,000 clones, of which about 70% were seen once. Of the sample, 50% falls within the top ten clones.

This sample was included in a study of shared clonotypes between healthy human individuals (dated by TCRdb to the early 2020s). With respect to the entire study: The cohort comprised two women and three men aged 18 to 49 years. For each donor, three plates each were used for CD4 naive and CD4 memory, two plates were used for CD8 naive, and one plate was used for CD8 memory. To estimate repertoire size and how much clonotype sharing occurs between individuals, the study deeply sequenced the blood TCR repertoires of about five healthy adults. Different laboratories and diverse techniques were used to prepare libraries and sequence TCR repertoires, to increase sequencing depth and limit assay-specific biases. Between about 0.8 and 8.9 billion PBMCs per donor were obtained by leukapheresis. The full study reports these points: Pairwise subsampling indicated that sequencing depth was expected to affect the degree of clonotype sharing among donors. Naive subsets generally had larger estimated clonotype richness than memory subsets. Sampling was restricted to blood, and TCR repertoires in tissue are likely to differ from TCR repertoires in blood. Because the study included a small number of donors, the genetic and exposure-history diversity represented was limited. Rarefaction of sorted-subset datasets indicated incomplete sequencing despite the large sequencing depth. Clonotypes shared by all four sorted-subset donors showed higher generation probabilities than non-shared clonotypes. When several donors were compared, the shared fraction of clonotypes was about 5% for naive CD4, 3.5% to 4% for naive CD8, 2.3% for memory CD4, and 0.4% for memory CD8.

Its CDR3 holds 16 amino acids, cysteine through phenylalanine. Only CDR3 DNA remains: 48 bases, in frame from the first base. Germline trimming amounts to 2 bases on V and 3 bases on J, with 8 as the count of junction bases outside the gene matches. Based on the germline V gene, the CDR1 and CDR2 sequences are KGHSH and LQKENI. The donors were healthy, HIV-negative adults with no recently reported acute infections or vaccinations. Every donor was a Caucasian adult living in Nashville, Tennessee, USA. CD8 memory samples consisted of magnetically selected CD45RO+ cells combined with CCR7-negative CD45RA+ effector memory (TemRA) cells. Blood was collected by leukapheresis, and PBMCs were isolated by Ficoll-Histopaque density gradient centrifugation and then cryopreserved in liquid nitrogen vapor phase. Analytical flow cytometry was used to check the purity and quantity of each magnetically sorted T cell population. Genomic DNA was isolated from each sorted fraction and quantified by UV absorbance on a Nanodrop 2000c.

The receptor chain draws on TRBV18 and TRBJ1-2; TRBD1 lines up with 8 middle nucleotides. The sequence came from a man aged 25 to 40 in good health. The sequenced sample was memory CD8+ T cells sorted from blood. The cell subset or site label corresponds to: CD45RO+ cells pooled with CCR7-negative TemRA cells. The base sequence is TGTGCCAGCTCACCATCTCCGGGACAGGCCGACTATGGCTACACCTTC. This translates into CASSPSPGQADYGYTF.